Following are 7 T cell receptor beta chains from one sample sequenced in a study of cytomegalovirus exposure and HLA in healthy donors. 60 Vbeta and 13 Jbeta primers were used in PCR. Clones were sequenced by immunoSEQ multiplex PCR, and TCRdb holds only the in-frame ones, with some missing. The sample gives 120,000 or so clones, around 65% of which show up once; less than 2% is in the top ten. Sequencing was done on a sample of PBMCs. These receptors originate from a man between 18 and 29 years old in good health and CMV-seronegative.

The chain uses TRBV14 and TRBJ2-5, with 7 bases lining up with TRBD1. The CDR3 runs 17 residues. Losses at the gene ends were 4 bases for V and 2 bases for J; bases not matched to a gene: 13. Per germline, CDR1 SGHDN and CDR2 FVKESK. In DNA form, the CDR3 reads TGTGCCAGCAGCCCCGTCTCGGACAGGCGACCACAAGAGACCCAGTACTTC. Its protein is CASSPVSDRRPQETQYF.

The rearrangement joins TRBV6-1 to TRBJ2-7; 10 nucleotides align to TRBD2. V was pared by 3 bases and J by 0 bases, with 5 bases of the junction left unmatched. The CDR3 is 16 amino acids. The germline gives CDR1 MNHNS, CDR2 SASEGT. CDR3 DNA: TGTGCCAGCAGTGAGGTAGCGGGGGGCTCCTCCTACGAGCAGTACTTC. It is translated as CASSEVAGGSSYEQYF.

V and J are TRBV28 and TRBJ1-5; 8 bases are a match to TRBD1. The germline CDR1 and CDR2 sequences are MDHEN and SYDVKM. CDR3 length equals 14 residues. Losses at the gene ends were 5 bases for V and 5 bases for J; bases not matched to a gene: 5. The CDR3 region is CASSGQGEDQPQHF. The DNA for the CDR3 is TGTGCCAGCAGTGGACAGGGTGAGGATCAGCCCCAGCATTTT.

J is TRBJ2-7 and V is TRBV23-1; D not resolved. TRBV23-1 is an ORF; its function is uncertain. This CDR3 is 15 amino acids long. V shed 0 bases and J shed 3 bases, with 12 bases lying between them. In nucleotides, the CDR3 is TGCGCCAGCAGTCAATCCCCGACATATTTCTACGAGCAGTACTTC. Its protein is CASSQSPTYFYEQYF.

This rearrangement joins TRBV2 to TRBJ2-2; D ambiguous. The germline V and J ends were trimmed by 2 bases and 1 base, with 2 bases remaining between them. Per germline, CDR1 SNHLY and CDR2 FYNNEI. The CDR3 contains 13 residues. DNA of the CDR3: TGTGCCAGCAGTGAACAGAACACCGGGGAGCTGTTTTTT. Encoded protein: CASSEQNTGELFF.

V and J are TRBV30 and TRBJ2-7, with a possible D match to TRBD1 (6 bases). The CDR3 is 15 residues long. V lost 1 base to trimming and J lost 0 bases, with 13 bases between them. Germline V gives CDR1 GTSNPN, CDR2 SVGIG (reference sequence). In DNA form, the CDR3 reads TGTGCCTGGAGTGCGGGGACACCGAGCTCCTACGAGCAGTACTTC. Translating gives CAWSAGTPSSYEQYF.

About this clone itself: One junction end does not reproduce the germline sequence, and a read error may be involved. The chain uses TRBV28 and TRBJ2-1; 8 bases align to TRBD2. Germline values: CDR1 MDHEN, CDR2 SYDVKM. This CDR3 spans 12 amino acids. CDR3 DNA sequence: TGTGCCAGCAGTCTAGGACTAGCAGGTAATGTCTTC. Translation: CASSLGLAGNVF. The full variable domain, completed using reference TRBV28 and TRBJ2-1, is DVKVTQSSRYLVKRTGEKVFLECVQDMDHENMFWYRQDPGLGLRLIYFSYDVKMKEKGDIPEGYSVSREKKERFSLILESASTNQTSMYLCASSLGLAGNVFGPGTRLTVL.